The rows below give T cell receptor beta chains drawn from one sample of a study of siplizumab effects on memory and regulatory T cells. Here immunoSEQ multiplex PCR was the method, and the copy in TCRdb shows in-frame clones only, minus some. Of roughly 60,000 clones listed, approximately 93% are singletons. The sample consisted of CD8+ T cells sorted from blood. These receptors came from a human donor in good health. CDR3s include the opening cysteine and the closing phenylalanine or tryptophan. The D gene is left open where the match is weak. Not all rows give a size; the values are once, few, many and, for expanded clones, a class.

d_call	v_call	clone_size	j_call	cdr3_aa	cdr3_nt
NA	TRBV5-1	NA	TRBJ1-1	CASSFFQAKKTEAFF	TGCGCCAGCAGCTTTTTTCAGGCTAAGAAGACTGAAGCTTTCTTT
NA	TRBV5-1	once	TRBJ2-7	CASSLASAEYSYEQYF	TGCGCCAGCAGCTTGGCCTCAGCGGAGTACTCCTACGAGCAGTACTTC
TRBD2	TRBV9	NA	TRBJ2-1	CASSVASGNEQFF	TGTGCCAGCAGCGTAGCTAGCGGCAATGAGCAGTTCTTC
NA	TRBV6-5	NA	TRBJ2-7	CASSLAVSYEQYF	TGTGCCAGCAGTTTGGCAGTATCCTACGAGCAGTACTTC
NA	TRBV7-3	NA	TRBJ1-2	CASSQATASAHGYTF	TGTGCCAGCAGCCAAGCGACAGCATCAGCGCATGGCTACACCTTC
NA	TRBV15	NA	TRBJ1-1	CATSGGGNTEAFF	TGTGCCACCAGCGGCGGGGGTAACACTGAAGCTTTCTTT
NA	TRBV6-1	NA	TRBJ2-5	CASSDQEITWQETQYF	TGTGCCAGCAGTGATCAAGAGATTACATGGCAAGAGACCCAGTACTTC
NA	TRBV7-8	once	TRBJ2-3	CASSSRSGSTDTQYF	TGTGCCAGCAGCTCTCGCTCGGGAAGCACAGATACGCAGTATTTT
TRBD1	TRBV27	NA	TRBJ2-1	CASSLFPGQGNEQFF	TGTGCCAGCAGTTTATTCCCGGGACAGGGGAATGAGCAGTTCTTC
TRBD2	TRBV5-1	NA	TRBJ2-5	CASSLSSGRDWETQYF	TGCGCCAGCAGCTTAAGTAGCGGGAGGGATTGGGAGACCCAGTACTTC
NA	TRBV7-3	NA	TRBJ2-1	CASSPNTQTGLNEQFF	TGTGCCAGCAGCCCCAACACCCAAACAGGGCTCAATGAGCAGTTCTTC
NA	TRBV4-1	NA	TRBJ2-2	CASSLYAAGTGELFF	TGCGCCAGCAGCCTCTACGCGGCCGGCACCGGGGAGCTGTTTTTT
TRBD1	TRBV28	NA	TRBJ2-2	CASTQAGGTGELFF	TGTGCCAGCACCCAAGCAGGGGGCACCGGGGAGCTGTTTTTT
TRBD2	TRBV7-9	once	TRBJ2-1	CASSWKLAGGPEDEQFF	TGTGCCAGCAGCTGGAAACTAGCGGGAGGGCCGGAGGATGAGCAGTTCTTC
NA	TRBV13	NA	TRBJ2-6	CASSPGPSGANVLTF	TGTGCCAGCAGCCCAGGTCCCTCTGGGGCCAACGTCCTGACTTTC
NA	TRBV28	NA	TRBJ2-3	CASSAPVTQYF	TGTGCCAGCAGTGCCCCGGTTACGCAGTATTTT
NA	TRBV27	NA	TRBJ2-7	CASSWQQTAYEQYF	TGTGCCAGCAGTTGGCAACAAACCGCCTACGAGCAGTACTTC
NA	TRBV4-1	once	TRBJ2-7	CASSQEEGLDYEQYF	TGCGCCAGCAGCCAAGAGGAAGGGTTGGACTACGAGCAGTACTTC
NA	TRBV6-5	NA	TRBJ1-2	CASHGYTF	TGTGCCAGCCATGGCTACACCTTC
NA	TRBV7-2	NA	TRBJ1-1	CASSFVYTNTEAFF	TGTGCCAGCAGCTTTGTTTACACGAACACTGAAGCTTTCTTT
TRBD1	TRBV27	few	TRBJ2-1	CASSPWTGGDEQFF	TGTGCCAGCAGTCCCTGGACAGGGGGGGATGAGCAGTTCTTC
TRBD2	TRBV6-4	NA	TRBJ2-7	CASSELAGLSYEQYF	TGTGCCAGCAGTGAGCTAGCGGGCCTCTCCTACGAGCAGTACTTC
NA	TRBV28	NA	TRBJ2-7	CASSLEEYEQYF	TGTGCCAGCAGTTTAGAGGAGTACGAGCAGTACTTC
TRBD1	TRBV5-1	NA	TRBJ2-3	CASSLGIGQGADTQYF	TGCGCCAGCAGCTTAGGAATAGGACAGGGGGCAGATACGCAGTATTTT
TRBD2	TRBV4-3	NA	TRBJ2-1	CASSQGLAGGNEQFF	TGCGCCAGCAGCCAAGGGCTAGCGGGAGGCAATGAGCAGTTCTTC
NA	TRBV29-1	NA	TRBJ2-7	CSVDVRLEGGYEQYF	TGCAGCGTTGATGTCCGACTAGAGGGGGGCTACGAGCAGTACTTC
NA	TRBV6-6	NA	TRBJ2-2	CASGSGGGELFF	TGTGCCAGCGGGTCAGGCGGCGGGGAGCTGTTTTTT
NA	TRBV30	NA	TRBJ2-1	CAWSTRLIYNEQFF	TGTGCCTGGAGTACACGCCTTATATACAATGAGCAGTTCTTC
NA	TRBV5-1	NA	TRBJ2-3	CASSLAGGADTQYF	TGCGCCAGCAGCTTGGCCGGAGGGGCAGATACGCAGTATTTT